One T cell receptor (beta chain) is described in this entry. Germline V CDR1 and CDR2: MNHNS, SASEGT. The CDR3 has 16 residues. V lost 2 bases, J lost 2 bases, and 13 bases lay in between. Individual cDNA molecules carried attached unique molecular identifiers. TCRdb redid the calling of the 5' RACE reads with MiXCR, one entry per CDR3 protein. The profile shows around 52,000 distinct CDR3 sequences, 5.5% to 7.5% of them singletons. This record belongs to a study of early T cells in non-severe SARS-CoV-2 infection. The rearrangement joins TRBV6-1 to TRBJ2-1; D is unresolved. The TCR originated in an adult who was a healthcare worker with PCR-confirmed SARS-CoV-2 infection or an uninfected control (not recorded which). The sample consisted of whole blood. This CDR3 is CASSERLEPPYNEQFF. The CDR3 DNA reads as TGTGCCAGCAGTGAAAGGCTAGAACCCCCCTACAATGAGCAGTTCTTC.